This T cell receptor beta chain was identified during a study of tumor and adjacent non-tumor tissue in lung cancer. Whole-study results and caveats: Tumor tissue had significantly higher TCR diversity than normal lung. Top 100 clones took a larger repertoire share in normal lung.

A remark on this clonotype: Its antigen is not identified. A much larger clone sits a single nucleotide away, making a read error possible. Since no conserved phenylalanine or tryptophan closes the CDR3, a read error is the likely cause.

This sample's RNA came from whole unsorted tissue. Between August and November 2014, newly diagnosed, chemotherapy-naive lung cancer patients underwent thoracic surgery in China. The V gene lost 3 bases and the J gene lost 0 bases, with 6 bases spanning the gap. The CDR3 extends over 13 amino acids. The germline gives CDR1 DFQATT, CDR2 SNEGSKA (reference sequence). The library came from three nested PCR rounds adapted from ARM-PCR protocols. TCRdb re-called the multiplex PCR reads with MiXCR, one entry per CDR3 protein. The sample carries about 76,000 distinct CDR3 sequences, 65% to 75% recorded once.

The sequencing input was lung tumor tissue. The clonotype originates from a woman in her 70s with non-small cell lung cancer. This chain uses TRBV20-1 with TRBJ2-4, with D hard to call. CDR3 in DNA: TGCAGTGCTAGGGGGATAGCCAAAAACATTCAGTACTTA. Translating it yields CSARGIAKNIQYL.